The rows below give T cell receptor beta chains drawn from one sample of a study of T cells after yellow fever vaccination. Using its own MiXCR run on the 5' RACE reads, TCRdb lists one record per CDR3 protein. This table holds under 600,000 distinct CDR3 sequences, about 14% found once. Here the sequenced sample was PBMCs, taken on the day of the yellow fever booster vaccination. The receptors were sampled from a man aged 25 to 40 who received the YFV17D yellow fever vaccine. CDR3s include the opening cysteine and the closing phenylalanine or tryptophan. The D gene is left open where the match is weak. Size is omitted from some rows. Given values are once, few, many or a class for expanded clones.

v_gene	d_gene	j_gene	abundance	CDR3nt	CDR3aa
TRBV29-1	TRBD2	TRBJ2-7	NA	TGCAGCGTCCTGGGACTAGCGGGAGGATACTACGAGCAGTACTTC	CSVLGLAGGYYEQYF
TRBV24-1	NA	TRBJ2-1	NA	TGTGCCACCAGTGACCCCTCCCCCCAGCGGCCTAGCAATGAGCAGTTCTTC	CATSDPSPQRPSNEQFF
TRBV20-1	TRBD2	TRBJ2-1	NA	TGCAGTGCTAGGACCCTGGGGGGGGTAACCTACAATGAGCAGTTCTTC	CSARTLGGVTYNEQFF
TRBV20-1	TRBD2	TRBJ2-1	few	TGCAGTGCTAAGGACGGGACTAGCGGGTTAAATGAGCAGTTCTTC	CSAKDGTSGLNEQFF
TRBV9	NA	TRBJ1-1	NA	TGTGCCAGCAGCCTTAGGCCTACAAACACTGAAGCTTTCTTT	CASSLRPTNTEAFF
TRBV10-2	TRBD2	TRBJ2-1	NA	TGCGCCTCCCTCCCGACTAGCGGGAGGGCCGGGGGAAACAATGAGCAGTTCTTC	CASLPTSGRAGGNNEQFF
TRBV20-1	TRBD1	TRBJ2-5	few	TGCAGTGCTCTTCCGGGACAGGGATTTCAAGAGACCCAGTACTTC	CSALPGQGFQETQYF
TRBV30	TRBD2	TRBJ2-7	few	TGTGCCTGGACTCCTACCGGGAGGTACGAGCAGTACTTC	CAWTPTGRYEQYF
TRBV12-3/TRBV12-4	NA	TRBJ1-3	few	TGTGCCAGCAGTTTAGCGCAGGGTTCAGGAGACACCATATATTTT	CASSLAQGSGDTIYF
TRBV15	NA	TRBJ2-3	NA	TGTGCCTCTCAGGCGGGGCGGGGACGGGTCGATACGCAGTATTTT	CASQAGRGRVDTQYF
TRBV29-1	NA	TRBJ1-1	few	TGCAGCGACGGGATTGAAGCTTTCTTT	CSDGIEAFF
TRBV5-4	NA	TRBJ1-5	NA	TGTGCCAGCCCAGGCTGGGATCAGCCCCAGCATTTT	CASPGWDQPQHF
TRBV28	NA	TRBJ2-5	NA	TGTGCCAGCAGTTTTGTTCAGTTCCAAGAGACCCAGTACTTC	CASSFVQFQETQYF
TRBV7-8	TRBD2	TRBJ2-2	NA	TGTGCCAGCAGCCCCTGGACTAGCGGGGCGAACACCGGGGAGCTGTTTTTT	CASSPWTSGANTGELFF
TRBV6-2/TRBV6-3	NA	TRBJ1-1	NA	TGTGCCAGCAGTTACGGGGTATTGAACACTGAAGCTTTCTTT	CASSYGVLNTEAFF
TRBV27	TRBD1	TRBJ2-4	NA	TGTGCCAGCTCTAAGTTTTCACAGGGGGCAGGGGTTCAGTACTTC	CASSKFSQGAGVQYF
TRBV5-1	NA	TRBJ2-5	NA	TGCGCCAGCAGCTTCATAAACGGGGAACAAGAGACCCAGTACTTC	CASSFINGEQETQYF
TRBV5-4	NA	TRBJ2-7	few	TGTGCCAGCAGCTTTCTGGACGGCCATTTATACGAGCAGTACTTC	CASSFLDGHLYEQYF
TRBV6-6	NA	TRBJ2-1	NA	TGTGCCAGTGGACAGTCCACCTACAATGAGCAGTTCTTC	CASGQSTYNEQFF
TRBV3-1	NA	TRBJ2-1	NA	TGTGCCAGCAGTCAAACGGGTGAGCAGTTCTTC	CASSQTGEQFF
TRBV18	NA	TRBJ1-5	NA	TGTGCCAGCTCACCGGCAGGACCCAAAGCCCAGCATTTT	CASSPAGPKAQHF
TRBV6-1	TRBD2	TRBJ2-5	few	TGTGCCAGCAGCGCTGGGCTAGCGGGAGGGTACGGGACCCAGTACTTC	CASSAGLAGGYGTQYF
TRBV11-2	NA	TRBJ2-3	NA	TGTGCCAGCAGCTTAATTCTGGGGACTCCGGTGGATACGCAGTATTTT	CASSLILGTPVDTQYF
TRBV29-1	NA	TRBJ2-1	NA	TGCAGCGTTGGAGAGGTGGGCAATGAGCAGTTCTTC	CSVGEVGNEQFF
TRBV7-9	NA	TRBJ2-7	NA	TGTGCCAGCAGTTCGCGGGGAGGCGACTCCTACGAGCAGTACTTC	CASSSRGGDSYEQYF
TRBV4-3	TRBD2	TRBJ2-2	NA	TGCGCCAGCAGCCAAGAGATTGGCGGGAGAGGAACCGGGGAGCTGTTTTTT	CASSQEIGGRGTGELFF
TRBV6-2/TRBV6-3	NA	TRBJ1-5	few	TGTGCCAGCAGTTACTTCCCAACAGGGATGGTGTCGCCCCAGCATTTT	CASSYFPTGMVSPQHF
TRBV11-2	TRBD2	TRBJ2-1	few	TGTGCCAGCAGCCTAGTGACCGGGACTAGCGGGAGTACCTACAATGAGCAGTTCTTC	CASSLVTGTSGSTYNEQFF
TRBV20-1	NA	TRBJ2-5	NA	TGCAGTGCTAGAATGGAGGTGACCCAGTACTTC	CSARMEVTQYF
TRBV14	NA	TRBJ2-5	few	TGTGCCAGCAGCCACACCAGGAGGGCGGGGCAAGAGACCCAGTACTTC	CASSHTRRAGQETQYF
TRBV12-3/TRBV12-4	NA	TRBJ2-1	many	TGTGCCAGCAGTCCCCAACGGGGCGCAGGGCAGTTCTTC	CASSPQRGAGQFF
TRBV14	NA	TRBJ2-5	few	TGTGCCAGCAGCCGAACTTGGGGGCTCCAAGAGACCCAGTACTTC	CASSRTWGLQETQYF
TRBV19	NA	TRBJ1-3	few	TGTGCCAGTAATCCGAACGGTCCCGGAAACACCATATATTTT	CASNPNGPGNTIYF
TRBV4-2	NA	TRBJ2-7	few	TGTGCCAGCAGCCAAGATAGGCTTAGCGAGCAGTACTTC	CASSQDRLSEQYF
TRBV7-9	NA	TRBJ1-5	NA	TGTGCCAGCAGCTTAATGAATCAGCCCCAGCATTTT	CASSLMNQPQHF
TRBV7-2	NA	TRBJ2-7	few	TGTGCCAGCAGCTTTGGCCGGGAGTACGAGCAGTACTTC	CASSFGREYEQYF
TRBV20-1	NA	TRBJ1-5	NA	TGCAGTGCTTTAGGGGGAGGGTATCAGCCCCAGCATTTT	CSALGGGYQPQHF
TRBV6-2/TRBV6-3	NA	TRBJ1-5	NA	TGTGCCAGCAGTTACTCGATTTATGGCCGTTCGGGGCAGGGAACCGGTGTTGATCAGCCCCAGCATTTT	CASSYSIYGRSGQGTGVDQPQHF
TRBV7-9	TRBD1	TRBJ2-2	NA	TGTGCCAGCAGCCCCTACGGACAGGGGGCAGGCGGGGAGCTGTTTTTT	CASSPYGQGAGGELFF
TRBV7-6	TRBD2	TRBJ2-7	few	TGTGCCAGCAGCTTCGGCGGGAGCCCCAACGAGCAGTACTTC	CASSFGGSPNEQYF
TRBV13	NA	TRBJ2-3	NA	TGTGCCAGCAGCCGCTCCACTTGGGACGGGGGCACAGATACGCAGTATTTT	CASSRSTWDGGTDTQYF
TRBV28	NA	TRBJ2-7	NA	TGTGCCAGCATCTCAGGGGCATTCTCCTACGAGCAGTACTTC	CASISGAFSYEQYF
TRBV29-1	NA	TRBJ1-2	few	TGCAGCGTCATACACGGCTATGGCTACACCTTC	CSVIHGYGYTF
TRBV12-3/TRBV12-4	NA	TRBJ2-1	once	TGTGCCAACAGTTTGGGGTCGGTGGGGATTGAGCAGTTCTTC	CANSLGSVGIEQFF
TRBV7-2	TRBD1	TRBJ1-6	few	TGTGCCAGCAGCTTAGGAGACAGGGCGGGATCACCCCTCCACTTT	CASSLGDRAGSPLHF
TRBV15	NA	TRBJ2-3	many	TGTGCCACCAGCAGAGATGTGGGGGGCTATACAGATACGCAGTATTTT	CATSRDVGGYTDTQYF
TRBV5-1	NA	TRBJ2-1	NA	TGCGCCAGCAGACAGCTAGCCGATGAGCAGTTCTTC	CASRQLADEQFF
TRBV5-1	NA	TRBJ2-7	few	TGCGCCAGCAGCGAGACCGGGACATACTACGAGCAGTACTTC	CASSETGTYYEQYF
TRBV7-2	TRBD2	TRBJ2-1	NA	TGTGCCAGCAGCTTATACCCATCTAGCGGGAGGAGGAATGAGCAGTTCTTC	CASSLYPSSGRRNEQFF
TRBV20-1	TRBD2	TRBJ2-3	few	TGCAGTGCTATCTCATCGGGACTATCGCAGTATTTT	CSAISSGLSQYF
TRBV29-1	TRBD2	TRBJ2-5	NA	TGCAGCGCACTAGCGGGAGGATCGGAGACCCAGTACTTC	CSALAGGSETQYF
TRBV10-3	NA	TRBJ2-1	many	TGTGCCATCAGTGACGGGGGGCGTAGGGACAATGAGCAGTTCTTC	CAISDGGRRDNEQFF
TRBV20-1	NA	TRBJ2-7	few	TGCAGTGCTCAGGGTACAATCCACGAGCAGTACTTC	CSAQGTIHEQYF
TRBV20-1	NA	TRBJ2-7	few	TGCAGTGCTAGGTCGGACAGCTACGAGCAGTACTTC	CSARSDSYEQYF
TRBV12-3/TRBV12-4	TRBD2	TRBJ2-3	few	TGTGCCTCACGTCCCAGGCTAGCGGTCGGTACGCAGTATTTT	CASRPRLAVGTQYF